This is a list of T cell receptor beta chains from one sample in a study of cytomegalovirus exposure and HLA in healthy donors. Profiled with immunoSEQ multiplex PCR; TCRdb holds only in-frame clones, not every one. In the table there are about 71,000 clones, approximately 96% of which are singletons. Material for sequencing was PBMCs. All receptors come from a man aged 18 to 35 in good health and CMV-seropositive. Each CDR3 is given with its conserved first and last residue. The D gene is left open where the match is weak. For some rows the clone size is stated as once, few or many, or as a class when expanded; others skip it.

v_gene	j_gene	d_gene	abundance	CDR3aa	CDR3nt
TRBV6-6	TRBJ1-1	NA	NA	CASSYSSGEPEAFF	TGTGCCAGCAGTTACTCCTCAGGGGAGCCTGAAGCTTTCTTT
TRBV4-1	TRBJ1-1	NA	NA	CASSQAEGNTEAFF	TGCGCCAGCAGCCAAGCGGAGGGGAACACTGAAGCTTTCTTT
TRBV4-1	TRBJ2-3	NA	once	CASSPNVGRYTQYF	TGCGCCAGCAGCCCTAACGTAGGGAGATATACGCAGTATTTT
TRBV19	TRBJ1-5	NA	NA	CASSTGVGTQPQHF	TGTGCCAGTAGTACCGGGGTAGGTACTCAGCCCCAGCATTTT
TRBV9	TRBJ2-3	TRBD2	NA	CASSVGGGRLAGLTDTQYF	TGTGCCAGCAGCGTAGGGGGAGGGCGGCTAGCGGGACTGACAGATACGCAGTATTTT
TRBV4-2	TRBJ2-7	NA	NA	CASSQVRLAGTYEQYF	TGTGCCAGCAGCCAAGTCAGATTGGCGGGCACCTACGAGCAGTACTTC
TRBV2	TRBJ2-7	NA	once	CASIARVSSYEQYF	TGTGCCAGCATCGCCCGCGTTAGCTCCTACGAGCAGTACTTC
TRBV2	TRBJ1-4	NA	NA	CASRLEVSGEKLFF	TGTGCCAGCAGATTAGAAGTTAGCGGGGAAAAACTGTTTTTT
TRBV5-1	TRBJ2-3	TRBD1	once	CASSFSDRGKTDTQYF	TGCGCCAGCAGCTTCTCAGACAGGGGGAAAACAGATACGCAGTATTTT
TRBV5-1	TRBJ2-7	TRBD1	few	CASSPTGTYEQYF	TGCGCCAGCAGCCCGACAGGGACCTACGAGCAGTACTTC
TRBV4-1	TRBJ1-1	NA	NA	CASSHVGTEAFF	TGCGCCAGCAGCCATGTCGGCACTGAAGCTTTCTTT
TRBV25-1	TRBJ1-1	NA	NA	CASSERAGGRVTEAFF	TGTGCCAGCAGTGAAAGGGCAGGCGGGCGTGTCACTGAAGCTTTCTTT
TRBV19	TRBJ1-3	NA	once	CASSTGQFSGNTIYF	TGTGCCAGTAGTACCGGACAGTTTTCTGGAAACACCATATATTTT
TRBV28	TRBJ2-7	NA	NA	CASRHPGGRAYEQYF	TGTGCCAGCAGGCACCCGGGGGGCCGGGCCTACGAGCAGTACTTC
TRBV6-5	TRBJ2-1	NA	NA	CASSYRKSGPYNEQFF	TGTGCCAGCAGTTACCGGAAAAGCGGGCCCTACAATGAGCAGTTCTTC
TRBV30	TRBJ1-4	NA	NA	CAWSGSGVEKLFF	TGTGCCTGGAGTGGGTCAGGTGTTGAAAAACTGTTTTTT
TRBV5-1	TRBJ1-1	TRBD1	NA	CASSWGQGKRTEAFF	TGCGCCAGCAGCTGGGGACAGGGGAAGAGGACTGAAGCTTTCTTT